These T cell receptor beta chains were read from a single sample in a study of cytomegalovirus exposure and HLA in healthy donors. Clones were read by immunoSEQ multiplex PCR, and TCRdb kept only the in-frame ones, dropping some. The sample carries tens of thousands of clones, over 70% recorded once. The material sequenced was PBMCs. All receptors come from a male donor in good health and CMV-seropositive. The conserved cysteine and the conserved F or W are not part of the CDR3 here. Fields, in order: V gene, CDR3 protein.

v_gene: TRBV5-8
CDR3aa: ASSQWTERSKAF

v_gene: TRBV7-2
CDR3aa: ASSLGPRRGDEQF

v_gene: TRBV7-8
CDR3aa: ASSPTRTGVLNYGYT

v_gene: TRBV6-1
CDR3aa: ASSDIAGAYEQY

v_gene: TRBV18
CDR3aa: ASSRSGNGYT

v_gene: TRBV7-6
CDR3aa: ASSLSRVGANVLT

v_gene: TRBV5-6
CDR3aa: ASSLLGQGSYEQY

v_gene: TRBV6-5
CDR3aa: ASSYSGTRGYEQY

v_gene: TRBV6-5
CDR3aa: ASSYWAGNTGELF

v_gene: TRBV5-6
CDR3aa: ASSHRRASSYNEQF

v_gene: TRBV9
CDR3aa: ASSVRTSGNYNEQF

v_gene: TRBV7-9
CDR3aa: ASSLPAYEQY

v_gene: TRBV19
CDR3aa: ASSMIWAEYNEQF

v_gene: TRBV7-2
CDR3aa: ASAGGAQETQY

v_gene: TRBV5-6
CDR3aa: ASSTTGTGAAGYT

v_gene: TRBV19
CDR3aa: ASSQPGAKNIQY

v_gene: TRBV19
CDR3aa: ASQDNGPGELF

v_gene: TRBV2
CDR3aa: ASSEQSPVDTGELF

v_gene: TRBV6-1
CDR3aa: ASKPGTGAWETQY

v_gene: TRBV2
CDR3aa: ASSEWASNTGELF

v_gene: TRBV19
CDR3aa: ASTAGGTGELF

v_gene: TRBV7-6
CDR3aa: ASSLGINYEQY

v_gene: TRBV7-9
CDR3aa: ASTQISSEQY

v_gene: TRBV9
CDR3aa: ASSARHDGGQPQH

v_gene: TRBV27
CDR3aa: ASSLSNRGHYGYT

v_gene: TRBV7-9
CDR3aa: ASSHRDRIDEQY

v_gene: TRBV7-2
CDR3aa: ASSPGTMNNSPLH

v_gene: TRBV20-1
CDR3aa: SARKRHTIY

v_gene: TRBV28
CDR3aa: ASSLYHPGQSEQF

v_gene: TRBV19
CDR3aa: ASSIPTGKMNTEAF

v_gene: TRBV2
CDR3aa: ATGGVGAYEQY

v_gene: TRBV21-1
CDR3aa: ASSKTIWVSAGALHTEAF

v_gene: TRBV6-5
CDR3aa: ASSAGTGKNIQY

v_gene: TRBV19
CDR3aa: ASSGQRHQPQH

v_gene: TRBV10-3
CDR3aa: AIRRGMNTEAF

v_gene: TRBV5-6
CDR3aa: ASSLKGQGWDTQY

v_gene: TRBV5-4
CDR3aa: ASSLGADSGNTIY

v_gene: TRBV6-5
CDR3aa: ASSYSLANMLAF

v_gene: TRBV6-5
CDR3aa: ASSSIEFQQY

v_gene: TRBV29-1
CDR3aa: SVETQNDYGYT

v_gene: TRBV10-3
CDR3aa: AISMSGGTNEKLF

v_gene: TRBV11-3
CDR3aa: ARGEVGELRGILSYEQY

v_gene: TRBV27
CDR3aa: ASSPLTGHISYEQY

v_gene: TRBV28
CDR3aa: ASSLEGRSGLGYT

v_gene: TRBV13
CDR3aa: ASSPLRDMGYEQY

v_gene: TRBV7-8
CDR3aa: ASSLDRFGTQY

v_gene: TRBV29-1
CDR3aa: SVVGTGNNEQF

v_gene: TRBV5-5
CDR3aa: ASSFEGNYGYT

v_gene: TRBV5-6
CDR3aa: ASSELIWTAGANVLT

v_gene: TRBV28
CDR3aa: ASSRTGFSSGYT

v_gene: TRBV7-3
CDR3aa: ASSRDREGEAF

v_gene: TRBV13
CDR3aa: ASSLTRNEKLF

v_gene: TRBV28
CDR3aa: ASSLVRDRAYEQY

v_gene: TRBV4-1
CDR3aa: ASSQTGLLEKKLF

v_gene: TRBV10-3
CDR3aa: AISESGSRELF

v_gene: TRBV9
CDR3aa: ASSGAPGQGAART

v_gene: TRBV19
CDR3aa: ASRGQGRGEKLF

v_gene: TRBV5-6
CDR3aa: ASSLERDGMRPQH

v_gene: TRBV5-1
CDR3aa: ASSLAAGGGEKLF

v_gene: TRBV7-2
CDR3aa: ASSPRRGQYNEQF